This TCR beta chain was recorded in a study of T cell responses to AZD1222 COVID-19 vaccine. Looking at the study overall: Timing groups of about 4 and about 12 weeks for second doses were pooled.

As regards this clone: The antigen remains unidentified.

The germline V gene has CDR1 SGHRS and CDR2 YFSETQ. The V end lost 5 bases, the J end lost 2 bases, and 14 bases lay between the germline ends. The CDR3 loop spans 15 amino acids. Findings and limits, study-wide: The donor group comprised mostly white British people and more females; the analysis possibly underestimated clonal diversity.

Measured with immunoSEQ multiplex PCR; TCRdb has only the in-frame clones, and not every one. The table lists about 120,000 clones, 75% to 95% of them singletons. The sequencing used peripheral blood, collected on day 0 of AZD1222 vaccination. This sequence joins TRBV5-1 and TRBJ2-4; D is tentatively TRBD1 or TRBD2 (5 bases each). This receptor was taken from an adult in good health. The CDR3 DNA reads TGCGCCAGCAGTATCGGGGCGACTTCCAAAAACATTCAGTACTTC. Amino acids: CASSIGATSKNIQYF.